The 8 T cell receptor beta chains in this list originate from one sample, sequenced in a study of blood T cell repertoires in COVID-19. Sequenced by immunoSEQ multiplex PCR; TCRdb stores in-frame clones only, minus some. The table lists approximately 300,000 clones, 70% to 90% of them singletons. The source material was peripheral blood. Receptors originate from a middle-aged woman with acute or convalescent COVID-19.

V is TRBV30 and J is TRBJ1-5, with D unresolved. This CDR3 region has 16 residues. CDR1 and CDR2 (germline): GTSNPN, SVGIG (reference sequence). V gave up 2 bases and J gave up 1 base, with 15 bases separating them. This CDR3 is CAWSFPPGISNQPQHF. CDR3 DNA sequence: TGTGCCTGGAGTTTTCCCCCGGGGATCAGCAATCAGCCCCAGCATTTT. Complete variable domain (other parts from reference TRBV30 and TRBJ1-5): SQTIHQWPATLVQPVGSPLSLECTVEGTSNPNLYWYRQAAGRGLQLLFYSVGIGQISSEVPQNLSASRPQDRQFILSSKKLLLSDSGFYLCAWSFPPGISNQPQHFGDGTRLSIL.

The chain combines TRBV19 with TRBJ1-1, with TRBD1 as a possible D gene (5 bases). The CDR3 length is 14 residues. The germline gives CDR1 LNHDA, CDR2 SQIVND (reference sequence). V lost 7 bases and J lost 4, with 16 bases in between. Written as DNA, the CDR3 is TGTGCCAGTATGGGGCAGGGTGCTGGCACTGAAGCTTTCTTT. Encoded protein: CASMGQGAGTEAFF.

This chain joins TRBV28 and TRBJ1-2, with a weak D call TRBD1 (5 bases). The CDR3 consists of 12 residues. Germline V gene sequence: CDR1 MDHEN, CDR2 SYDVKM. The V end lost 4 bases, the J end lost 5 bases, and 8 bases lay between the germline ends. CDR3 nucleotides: TGTGCCAGCAGTTCGACAGTTTATGGCTACACCTTC. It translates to CASSSTVYGYTF.

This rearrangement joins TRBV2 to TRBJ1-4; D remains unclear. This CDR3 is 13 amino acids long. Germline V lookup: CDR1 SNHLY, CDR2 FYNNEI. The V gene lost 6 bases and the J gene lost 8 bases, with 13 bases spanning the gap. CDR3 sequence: CASRRSLTEKLFF. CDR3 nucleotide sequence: TGTGCCAGCAGGAGGTCCTTGACCGAAAAACTGTTTTTT.

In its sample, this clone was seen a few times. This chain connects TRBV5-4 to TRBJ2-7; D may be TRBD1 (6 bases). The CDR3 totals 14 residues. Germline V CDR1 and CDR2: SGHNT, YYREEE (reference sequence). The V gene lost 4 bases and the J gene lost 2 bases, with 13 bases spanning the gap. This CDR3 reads CASSAGTSTYEQYV. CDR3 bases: TGTGCCAGCAGCGCCGGGACATCTACCTACGAGCAGTACGTC.

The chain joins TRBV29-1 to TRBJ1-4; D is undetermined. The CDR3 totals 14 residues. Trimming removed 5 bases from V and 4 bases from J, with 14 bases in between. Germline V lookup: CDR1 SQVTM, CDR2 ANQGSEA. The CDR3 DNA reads TGCAGCGTTCGAAACAGAGCCGGTAATGAAAAACTGTTTTTT. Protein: CSVRNRAGNEKLFF.

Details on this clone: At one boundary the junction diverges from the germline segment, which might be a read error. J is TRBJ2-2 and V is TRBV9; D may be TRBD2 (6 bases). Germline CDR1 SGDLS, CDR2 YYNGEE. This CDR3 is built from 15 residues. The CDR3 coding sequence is TGTGCCAGCAGCCCTATCGGGGGTGAACACCGGGGAGCTGTTTTT. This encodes CASSPIGGEHRGAVF.

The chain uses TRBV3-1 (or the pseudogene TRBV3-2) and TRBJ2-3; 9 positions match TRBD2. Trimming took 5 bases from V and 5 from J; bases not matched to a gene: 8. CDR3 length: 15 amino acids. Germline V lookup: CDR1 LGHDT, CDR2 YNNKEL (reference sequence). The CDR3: CASSTAGGRVDTQYF. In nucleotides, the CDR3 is TGTGCCAGCAGCACAGCGGGGGGCCGTGTAGATACGCAGTATTTT.